Listed below are T cell receptor beta chains from one sample, sequenced in a study of CD8 T cells in Susac syndrome. One entry per CDR3 protein results from TCRdb running MiXCR on the immunoSEQ multiplex PCR reads. The repertoire holds some 77,000 distinct CDR3 sequences, with approximately 94% as singletons. The sample taken for sequencing was CD4+ T cells from PBMCs. Source of these receptors: a human donor with Susac syndrome. Each CDR3 is given with its conserved first and last residue. Each record gives: D gene, J gene, V gene, CDR3 protein, CDR3 DNA. A D gene is named only where the DNA matches it firmly.

TRBD2 TRBJ2-1 TRBV20-1 CSAHHRQRGYNEQFF TGCAGTGCTCATCACCGCCAGCGGGGGTACAATGAGCAGTTCTTC
TRBD2 TRBJ2-2 TRBV19 CASSSLRPGLAGSGELFF TGTGCCAGTAGTAGCCTCCGGCCGGGACTAGCGGGGTCCGGGGAGCTGTTTTTT
. TRBJ2-2 TRBV12-3/TRBV12-4 CASSPGLTTGELFF TGTGCCAGCAGCCCGGGACTCACAACCGGGGAGCTGTTTTTT
. TRBJ1-6 TRBV18 CASSPGEVRYNSPLHF TGTGCCAGCTCACCGGGGGAGGTCCGTTATAATTCACCCCTCCACTTT
TRBD1 TRBJ2-5 TRBV7-8 CASSHRTGEETQYF TGTGCCAGCAGCCATCGGACAGGGGAAGAGACCCAGTACTTC
TRBD2 TRBJ2-7 TRBV28 CASTVLAGVYEQYF TGTGCCAGCACCGTTCTAGCGGGGGTCTACGAGCAGTACTTC
. TRBJ1-2 TRBV20-1 CSASTPGENGYTF TGCAGTGCTAGCACCCCAGGTGAAAACGGCTACACCTTC
. TRBJ1-2 TRBV12-3/TRBV12-4 CASSLQDSYGYTF TGTGCCAGCAGCCTCCAGGATAGCTATGGCTACACCTTC
. TRBJ2-1 TRBV30 CAAKGTANPLNEQFF TGTGCCGCCAAAGGGACCGCAAATCCTCTCAATGAGCAGTTCTTC
. TRBJ1-1 TRBV12-3/TRBV12-4 CASSLDRINTEAFF TGTGCCAGCAGTTTAGACAGAATTAACACTGAAGCTTTCTTT
. TRBJ2-5 TRBV7-9 CATTQGTKEVTQYF TGTGCCACCACGCAGGGAACCAAAGAAGTGACCCAGTACTTC
TRBD1 TRBJ2-1 TRBV6-5 CASSYQTGGGEQFF TGTGCCAGCAGTTACCAAACAGGGGGCGGTGAGCAGTTCTTC
. TRBJ1-1 TRBV9 CASSVVGSTEAFF TGTGCCAGCAGCGTAGTAGGAAGCACTGAAGCTTTCTTT
TRBD1 TRBJ2-7 TRBV9 CASSVRTGSSYEQYF TGTGCCAGCAGCGTTCGGACAGGGAGCTCCTACGAGCAGTACTTC
TRBD1 TRBJ2-2 TRBV7-2 CASSPPTGRNTGELFF TGTGCCAGCAGCCCTCCGACAGGGAGGAACACCGGGGAGCTGTTTTTT
TRBD2 TRBJ2-5 TRBV5-1 CASSLQTSGQETQYF TGCGCCAGCAGCTTACAGACTAGCGGCCAAGAGACCCAGTACTTC
. TRBJ1-5 TRBV20-1 CSARVGESNQPQHF TGCAGTGCTAGAGTGGGGGAAAGCAATCAGCCCCAGCATTTT